This record looks at one TCR beta chain sequence and its context. This sample was taken from a study of human T cells and chemical hapten exposure. At the level of the study: The patch tests put 0.01% DPC on the skin of the upper back and were read 6 days later.

After removal of 7 bases from V and 2 bases from J, the junction contained 9 bases not matched to a gene. Germline CDR1 is MDHEN and CDR2 is SYDVKM. CDR3 length equals 15 residues. Described time point: patch test 1, 2 weeks after DPC sensitization. As for treatment: therapeutic diphenylcyclopropenone sensitization with weekly scalp DPC. The library tagged individual cDNA molecules with unique molecular identifiers. TCRdb passed the RACE reads through MiXCR, listing each CDR3 protein once. The sample yields some 80,000 distinct CDR3 sequences, approximately 11% seen once. The V call is TRBV28, the J call TRBJ2-7; 9 nucleotides align to TRBD2. This material consisted of whole blood, taken in connection with sensitization to the hapten diphenylcyclopropenone (DPC). This clonotype was sampled from a woman between 50 and 59 years old with alopecia areata. Some clones in this sample may be carry-over from other donors' samples. The CDR3 is CASKSSASGAYEQYF. The CDR3 DNA reads TGTGCCAGCAAATCAAGCGCTAGCGGGGCCTACGAGCAGTACTTC.